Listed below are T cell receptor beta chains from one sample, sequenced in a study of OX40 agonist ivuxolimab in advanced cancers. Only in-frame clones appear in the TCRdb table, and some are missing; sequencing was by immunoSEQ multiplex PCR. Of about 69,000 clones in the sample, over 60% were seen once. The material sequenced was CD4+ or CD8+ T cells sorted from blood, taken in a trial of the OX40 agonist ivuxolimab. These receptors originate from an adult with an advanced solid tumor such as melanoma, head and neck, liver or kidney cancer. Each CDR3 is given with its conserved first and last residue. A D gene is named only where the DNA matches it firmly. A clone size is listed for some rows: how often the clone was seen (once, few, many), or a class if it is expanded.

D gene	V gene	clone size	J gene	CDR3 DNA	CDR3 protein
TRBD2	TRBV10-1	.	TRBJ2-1	TGCGCCAGCAGTGATAGTCTAGCGGGGGTGCAAGAGCAGTTCTTC	CASSDSLAGVQEQFF
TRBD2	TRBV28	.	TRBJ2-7	TGTGCCAGCAGTTTAGCTGGAGCTAGCGGCGACGAGCAGTACTTC	CASSLAGASGDEQYF
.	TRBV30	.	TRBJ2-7	TGTGCCTTCAAAGGACGGCTCCCCTACGAGCAGTACTTC	CAFKGRLPYEQYF
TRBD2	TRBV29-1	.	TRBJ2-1	TGCAGCGTTTTCAGGACTAGCGGTTACAATGAGCAGTTCTTC	CSVFRTSGYNEQFF
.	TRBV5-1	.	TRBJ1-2	TGCGCCAGCAGCTTGGGCCGTAGCGGGTATGGCTACACCTTC	CASSLGRSGYGYTF
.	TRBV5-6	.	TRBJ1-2	TGTGCCAGCAGCTTGGGGGCAGGGACCTATGGCTACACCTTC	CASSLGAGTYGYTF
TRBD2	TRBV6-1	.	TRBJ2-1	TGTGCCAGCAGCCCTCTAGCGGGAGGGGACAATGAGCAGTTCTTC	CASSPLAGGDNEQFF
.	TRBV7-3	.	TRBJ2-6	TGTGCCAGCAGCATCTCGGGACCCCTCTCTGGGGCCAACGTCCTGACTTTC	CASSISGPLSGANVLTF
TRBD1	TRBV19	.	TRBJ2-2	TGTGCCAGTAGTCCTTGGGGACAGGGTTTGGCGATCGGGGAGCTGTTTTTT	CASSPWGQGLAIGELFF
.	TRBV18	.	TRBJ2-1	TGTGCCAGCTCACAGGGCACAAACAATGAGCAGTTCTTC	CASSQGTNNEQFF
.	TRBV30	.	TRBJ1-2	TGTGCCTGGGCCCCCCCGGGGGGTGGCTACACCTTC	CAWAPPGGGYTF
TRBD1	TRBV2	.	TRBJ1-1	TGTGCCAGCAGTGAATCTTCCGGGACAGGGAGGATTGAAGCTTTCTTT	CASSESSGTGRIEAFF
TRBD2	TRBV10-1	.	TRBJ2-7	TGCGCCAGCAGCGAGGGACTAGTCCCCTACGAGCAGTACTTC	CASSEGLVPYEQYF
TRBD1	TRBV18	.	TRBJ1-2	TGTGCCAGCTCACCGGGACAGGGTTACTATGGCTACACCTTC	CASSPGQGYYGYTF
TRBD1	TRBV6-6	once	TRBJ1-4	TGTGCCAGCAGTTACACGACAGGGCCCAATGAAAAACTGTTTTTT	CASSYTTGPNEKLFF
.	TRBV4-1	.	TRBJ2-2	TGCGCCAGCAGCCAAGATGGTCGATTGAACACCGGGGAGCTGTTTTTT	CASSQDGRLNTGELFF
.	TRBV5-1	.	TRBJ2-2	TGCGCCAGCAGGTTGGCCGGGGAGCTGTTTTTT	CASRLAGELFF
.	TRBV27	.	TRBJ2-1	TGTGCCAGCAGTCCGCAGGAGCGTTCCTACAATGAGCAGTTCTTC	CASSPQERSYNEQFF
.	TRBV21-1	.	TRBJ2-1	TGTGCCAGCAGCAAAGCGCTGAGACTAGCGGAGCAGAATGAGCAGTTCTTC	CASSKALRLAEQNEQFF
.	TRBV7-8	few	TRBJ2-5	TGTGCCAGCAGCTTAGCGCTGCGGGCTCAACAAGAGACCCAGTACTTC	CASSLALRAQQETQYF
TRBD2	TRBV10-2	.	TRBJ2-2	TGCGCCAGCAGAATAGCGGGGGGGCAGCCCGGGGAGCTGTTTTTT	CASRIAGGQPGELFF
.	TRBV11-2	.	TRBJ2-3	TGTGCCAGCAGCCCAAGACAGTTGGGTTGGCAGTATTTT	CASSPRQLGWQYF
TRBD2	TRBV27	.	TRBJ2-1	TGTGCCAGCAGTCCGCGGGACTACCACAATGAGCAGTTCTTC	CASSPRDYHNEQFF
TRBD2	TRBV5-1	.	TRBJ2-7	TGCGCCAGCAGCGTCGCTAGCGGGGGGGCCTACGAGCAGTACTTC	CASSVASGGAYEQYF
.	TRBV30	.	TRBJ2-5	TGTGCCTGGAGTGGCTGGGTGGAGACCCAGTACTTC	CAWSGWVETQYF
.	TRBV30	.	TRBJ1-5	TGTGCCTGGAGTGTACCCGGGGCCGCCTCGGGTCAGCCCCAGCATTTT	CAWSVPGAASGQPQHF
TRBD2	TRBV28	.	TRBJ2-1	TGTGCCAGCAGTCCGGGACTAGCGGGAGATCCTAGTGAGCAGTTCTTC	CASSPGLAGDPSEQFF
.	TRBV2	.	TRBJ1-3	TGTGCCAGCAGTGCTGACAGGATGGTATCTGGAAACACCATATATTTT	CASSADRMVSGNTIYF
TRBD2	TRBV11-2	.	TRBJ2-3	TGTGCCAGCAGCACCGGACTAGCGGGAGGGGATACGCAGTATTTT	CASSTGLAGGDTQYF
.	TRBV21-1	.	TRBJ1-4	TGTGCCAGCAGCAAGACAGGGAACAAAACTGAGGAAGATGAAAAACTGTTTTTT	CASSKTGNKTEEDEKLFF
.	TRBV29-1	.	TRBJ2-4	TGCAGCGCCCTCCTGGGGACAAACATTCAGTACTTC	CSALLGTNIQYF
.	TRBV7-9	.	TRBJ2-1	TGTGCCAGCAGCTTTCTGGCAGACAATGAGCAGTTCTTC	CASSFLADNEQFF
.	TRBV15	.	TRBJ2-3	TGTGCCACCAGCAGAGATCAGGGCACAGATACGCAGTATTTT	CATSRDQGTDTQYF
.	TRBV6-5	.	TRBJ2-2	TGTGCCAGCAGGTCGACAGGGAACACCGGGGAGCTGTTTTTT	CASRSTGNTGELFF
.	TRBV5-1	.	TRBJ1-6	TGCGCCAGCAGTTCCGAGGGTAATTCACCCCTCCACTTT	CASSSEGNSPLHF
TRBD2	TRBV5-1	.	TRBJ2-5	TGCGCCAGCAGCCCCGGGACTAGTGCGGAGACCCAGTACTTC	CASSPGTSAETQYF
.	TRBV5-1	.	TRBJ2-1	TGCGCCAGCAGCCGGTCGGGACAATACAATGAGCAGTTCTTC	CASSRSGQYNEQFF
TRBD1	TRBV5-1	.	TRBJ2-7	TGCGCCAGCAGCTGGACAGGGGACTACGAGCAGTACTTC	CASSWTGDYEQYF
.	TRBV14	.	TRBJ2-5	TGTGCCAGCAGCGAGTTAGGGCGAATGGAGACCCAGTACTTC	CASSELGRMETQYF
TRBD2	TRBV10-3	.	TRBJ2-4	TGTGCCGTTAGCGGGAGGCTAACCAAAAACATTCAGTACTTC	CAVSGRLTKNIQYF
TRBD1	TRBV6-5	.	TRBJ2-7	TGTGCCAGCAGTCCACGGGACAGGGGCTCCTACGAGCAGTACTTC	CASSPRDRGSYEQYF
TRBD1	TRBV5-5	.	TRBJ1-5	TGTGCCAGCAGCCGGGACAGATATAGCAATCAGCCCCAGCATTTT	CASSRDRYSNQPQHF
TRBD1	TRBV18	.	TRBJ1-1	TGTGCCAGCTCACCAGTGACAGGGGTCACTGAAGCTTTCTTT	CASSPVTGVTEAFF
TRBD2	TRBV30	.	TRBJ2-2	TGTGCCTCCCGGGAGGGCCCTATAGGGACCGGGGAGCTGTTTTTT	CASREGPIGTGELFF
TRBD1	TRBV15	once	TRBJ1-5	TGTGCCACCAGCACCCCGTCCGGACAGGGGCGTTATAGCAATCAGCCCCAGCATTTT	CATSTPSGQGRYSNQPQHF
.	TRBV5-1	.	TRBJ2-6	TGCGCCAGCAGCTTAAGCTCTGGGGCCAACGTCCTGACTTTC	CASSLSSGANVLTF
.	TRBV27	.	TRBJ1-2	TGTGCCAGCAGTCCCCAGGGTTCGAGTAGGGCTAACTATGGCTACACCTTC	CASSPQGSSRANYGYTF
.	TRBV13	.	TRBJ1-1	TGTGCCAGCGGCACCCGGTCAAAGAACACTGAAGCTTTCTTT	CASGTRSKNTEAFF
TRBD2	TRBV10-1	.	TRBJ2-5	TGCGCCAGCAGTCCGGGGACTAGCGGAGACCAAGAGACCCAGTACTTC	CASSPGTSGDQETQYF
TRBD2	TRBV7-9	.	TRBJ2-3	TGTGCCAGCAGCTTAGGGCTGAGCGGGAGGGGCACAGATACGCAGTATTTT	CASSLGLSGRGTDTQYF
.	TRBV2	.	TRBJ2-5	TGTGCCAGCAGTGAAATACTAAGGCAAGAGACCCAGTACTTC	CASSEILRQETQYF
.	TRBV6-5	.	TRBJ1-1	TGTGCCAGCAGTCAGCTGGAGGGTTTGGGCACTGAAGCTTTCTTT	CASSQLEGLGTEAFF
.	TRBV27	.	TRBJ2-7	TGTGCCAGCAGTTCCCTCCTTCCCTACGAGCAGTACTTC	CASSSLLPYEQYF
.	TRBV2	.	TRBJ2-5	TGTGCCAGCACGACGCAAGAGACCCAGTACTTC	CASTTQETQYF
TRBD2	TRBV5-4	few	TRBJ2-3	TGTGCCAGCAGCCCTCGGACTAGCGGGGTAGGGGATACGCAGTATTTT	CASSPRTSGVGDTQYF